The present T cell receptor (beta chain) was sequenced within a study of T cells in Graves' hyperthyroidism and ophthalmopathy. Diagnoses were made from clinical symptoms, serum measures (thyroxine and TRAb), thyroid ultrasound and orbital computed tomography. V dropped 4 bases and J dropped 0; count of bases not matched to a gene: 5. Germline CDR1 SGHRS, CDR2 YFSETQ. The CDR3 has 17 residues. There were TCR beta CDR3 regions amplified from RNA transcripts. The HTBI primer set was used in a first-round RT-PCR of the TCR CDR3. TCRdb reprocessed the multiplex PCR reads via MiXCR and lists one record per CDR3 protein. The sample holds hundreds of thousands of distinct CDR3 sequences, approximately 16% seen once.

The source material was blood. This TCR was recovered from a woman aged 18-29 years with Graves' hyperthyroidism. The chain has TRBV5-1 and TRBJ2-1, with 12 bases lining up with TRBD2. Here the CDR3 DNA reads TGCGCCAGCAGCCCCCTAGCGGGAGGGAGCTCCTACAATGAGCAGTTCTTC. It yields the protein CASSPLAGGSSYNEQFF.